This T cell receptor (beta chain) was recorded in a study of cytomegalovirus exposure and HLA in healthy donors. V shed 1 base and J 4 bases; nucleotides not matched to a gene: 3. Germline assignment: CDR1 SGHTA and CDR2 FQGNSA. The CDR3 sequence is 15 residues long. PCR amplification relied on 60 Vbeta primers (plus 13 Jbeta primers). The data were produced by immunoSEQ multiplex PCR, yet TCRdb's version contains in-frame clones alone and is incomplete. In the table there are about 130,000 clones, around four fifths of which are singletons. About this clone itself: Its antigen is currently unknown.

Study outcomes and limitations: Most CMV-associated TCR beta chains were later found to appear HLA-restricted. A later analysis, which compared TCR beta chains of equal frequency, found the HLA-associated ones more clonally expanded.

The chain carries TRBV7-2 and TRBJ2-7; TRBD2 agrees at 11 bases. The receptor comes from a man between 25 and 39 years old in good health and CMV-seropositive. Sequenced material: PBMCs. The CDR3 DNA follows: TGTGCCAGCAGCTTAGTAGCTAGCGGGAGGTACGAGCAGTACTTC. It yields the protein CASSLVASGRYEQYF.